A selection of T cell receptor beta chains follows, all from one sample in a study of blood T cell repertoires in COVID-19. Clones were read by immunoSEQ multiplex PCR, and TCRdb kept only the in-frame ones, dropping some. The table has around 160,000 clones, around 89% seen once. The sequenced sample consisted of PBMCs or T cells enriched from blood (not recorded which). The receptors shown here come from a woman aged 25 to 39 with acute COVID-19. Both conserved end residues are part of each CDR3. Fields, in order: D gene, V gene, clone size, J gene, CDR3 DNA, CDR3 protein. The D gene is left open where the match is weak. A clone size is listed for some rows: how often the clone was seen (once, few, many), or a class if it is expanded.

.,TRBV28,.,TRBJ2-3,TGTGCCAGCAGTTCCCCCGCCCAATCCGACTTCACAGATACGCAGTATTTT,CASSSPAQSDFTDTQYF
TRBD2,TRBV5-1,.,TRBJ2-3,TGCGCCAGCAGCTTGCTGCCCCGGTCTAGCGGGAAAGAGGCAGATACGCAGTATTTT,CASSLLPRSSGKEADTQYF
TRBD2,TRBV9,few,TRBJ2-1,TGTGCCAGCAGCCCTCCCGGGGGGTTACGGGAGCAGTTCTTC,CASSPPGGLREQFF
TRBD2,TRBV28,.,TRBJ2-5,TGTGCCAGCCGTTTCCGGAGGCTAGCGGGCGCAGAGACCCAGTACTTC,CASRFRRLAGAETQYF
TRBD1,TRBV4-1,once,TRBJ1-4,TGCGCCAGCAGCCAGGACAGGGAAACCCTCGTAACACTGTTTTTT,CASSQDRETLVTLFF
.,TRBV4-1,.,TRBJ1-3,TGCGCCAGCAGCCAGGCCGGACAGAATGCGGGAGGCACCATATATTTT,CASSQAGQNAGGTIYF
.,TRBV7-9,.,TRBJ2-5,TGTGCCAGCAGCTTAGCCGAAGAGACCCAGTACTTC,CASSLAEETQYF
TRBD1,TRBV20-1,.,TRBJ1-1,TGCAGTGCTAGTAAGGCCCCCCAGGGGGGTACTGAAGCTTTCTTT,CSASKAPQGGTEAFF
TRBD1,TRBV2,.,TRBJ2-7,TGTGCCAGCAGGGACAGGGGCTACGAGCAGTACTTC,CASRDRGYEQYF
.,TRBV7-8,.,TRBJ1-5,TGTGCCAGCAGCTTAACTAATCAGCCCCAGCATTTT,CASSLTNQPQHF
.,TRBV9,.,TRBJ1-4,TGTGCCAGCAGCCTTTATCCTCATGTGCCAGGGACAAATGAAAAACTGTTTTTT,CASSLYPHVPGTNEKLFF
.,TRBV27,once,TRBJ1-6,TGTGCCAGCAGTTTAGGGGGGAATTCACCCCTCCACTTT,CASSLGGNSPLHF
.,TRBV12-5,.,TRBJ2-3,TGTGCTAGTGGTTTGGTACCAGACGGTAAGACTAGCACAGATACGCAGTATTTT,CASGLVPDGKTSTDTQYF